Below are 19 T cell receptor beta chains sequenced from a single sample in a study of cytomegalovirus exposure and HLA in healthy donors. Primers: 60 Vbeta forward and 13 Jbeta reverse. Assay: immunoSEQ multiplex PCR; the TCRdb copy retains only in-frame clones and omits some. The sample has 110,000 to 150,000 clones; roughly 9.8% are singletons. The sequencing sample was made of PBMCs. The receptors were gathered from a man aged 45-65 years in good health and CMV-seronegative.

A few counts support this clone. The chain joins TRBV5-5 to TRBJ1-6, with D possibly TRBD1 on 6 matching bases. Trimming took off 4 bases at V and 7 bases at J, with 12 bases between the two ends. The CDR3 has 14 amino acids. Germline loops: CDR1 SGHKS, CDR2 YYEKEE (reference sequence). For the CDR3, the DNA is TGTGCCAGCAGCACCCGGACAGCCAATTCACCCCTCCACTTT. Its translation is CASSTRTANSPLHF.

V usage is TRBV25-1 and J usage is TRBJ1-4, with D unclear. CDR1 is MGHDK, CDR2 SYGVNS, per germline. CDR3 size: 12 residues. The V end was cut by 3 bases, the J end by 7 bases, with 6 bases between. The CDR3 is CASSESIEKLFF. CDR3 sequence (DNA): TGTGCCAGCAGTGAGTCAATTGAAAAACTGTTTTTT. Using reference TRBV25-1 and TRBJ1-4 for the parts outside the CDR3, the full variable domain is EADIYQTPRYLVIGTGKKITLECSQTMGHDKMYWYQQDPGMELHLIHYSYGVNSTEKGDLSSESTVSRIRTEHFPLTLESARPSHTSQYLCASSESIEKLFFGSGTQLSVL.

V usage is TRBV7-3 and J usage is TRBJ2-5; the match to TRBD1 covers 7 bases. V lost 5 bases, J lost 3 bases, and 6 bases stayed unmatched. Germline values: CDR1 SGHTA, CDR2 FQGTGA. The length of the CDR3 is 14 residues. The CDR3 DNA sequence: TGTGCCAGCAGCCCAAGGGGACAGAAAGAGACCCAGTACTTC. Its translation is CASSPRGQKETQYF.

V is TRBV7-9 and J is TRBJ2-1; 7 bases fit TRBD1. With 2 bases clipped from V and 3 bases from J, the junction kept 10 bases outside the gene matches. CDR1 and CDR2 from the germline V gene are SEHNR and FQNEAQ (reference sequence). This CDR3 has 17 amino acids. This chain's CDR3 is CASSLSIRQGDYNEQFF. The CDR3 DNA reads as TGTGCCAGCAGCTTATCGATTCGGCAGGGGGACTACAATGAGCAGTTCTTC.

This clone has just a few counts. The rearrangement links TRBV19 to TRBJ2-1; 7 bases align to TRBD2. V shed 10 bases, J shed 7 bases, and the junction held 10 bases outside the gene matches. Germline V CDR1 and CDR2: LNHDA, SQIVND (reference sequence). There are 13 residues in the CDR3. The CDR3 DNA reads TGTGCCACATCCCAGCGGGAAGGTAATGAGCAGTTCTTC. This sequence encodes CATSQREGNEQFF.

This clone was seen only a few times. The chain combines TRBV7-8 with TRBJ2-7, with TRBD2 matching over 7 bases. The CDR3 consists of 13 residues. J lost 0 bases, V lost 5 bases, and 1 base had no gene match. CDR1 and CDR2 from the germline V gene are SGHVS and FQNEAQ. In nucleotides, the CDR3 is TGTGCCAGCAGCCCGGGGGGCTCCTACGAGCAGTACTTC. Translated, it gives CASSPGGSYEQYF.

This clone was detected only a few times. J is TRBJ2-2 and V is TRBV7-2; 14 bases are a match to TRBD2. CDR3 length equals 17 residues. V shed 5 bases and J 5 bases; nucleotides not matched to a gene: 7. Germline assignment: CDR1 SGHTA and CDR2 FQGNSA. The CDR3 DNA reads as TGTGCCAGCAGCCAAGGGACTAGCGGGAGAAGAACCGGGGAGCTGTTTTTT. Translated: CASSQGTSGRRTGELFF.

This clone showed up just a few times. V and J are TRBV15 and TRBJ2-7; the D gene is possibly TRBD1 (6 bases). CDR3 length: 15 residues. Looked up from germline, CDR1 is LNHNV and CDR2 is YYDKDF (reference sequence). Deletions cut 0 bases from V and 0 bases from J, with 9 bases between. Here the CDR3 DNA reads TGTGCCACCAGCAGAGAACAGGGCTTCTCCTACGAGCAGTACTTC. Protein sequence: CATSREQGFSYEQYF.

The rearrangement joins TRBV2 to TRBJ1-2; a possible D gene is TRBD1 (6 bases). Trimming took off 10 bases at V and 4 bases at J, with 16 bases between the two ends. The CDR3 is 13 residues long. The V gene's germline CDR1 is SNHLY and CDR2 FYNNEI. CDR3 protein: CAIILQGRYGYTF. For the CDR3, the DNA is TGTGCCATCATACTTCAGGGGCGCTATGGCTACACCTTC.

This chain connects TRBV11-2 to TRBJ2-3, with 14 bases identical to TRBD2. Germline V gene lookup returns CDR1 SGHAT and CDR2 FQNNGV. The CDR3 extends over 19 amino acids. The V and J ends lost 2 bases and 10 bases, in that order; junction bases with no gene match: 17. The CDR3 coding sequence is TGTGCCAGCAGCTTATCGGTTGCGACTAGCGGGGGGGTTAACGTCGCGCAGTATTTT. This gives the protein CASSLSVATSGGVNVAQYF.

This clone was seen a few times. The chain employs TRBV28 and TRBJ2-5; D perhaps matches TRBD2 (6 bases). The length of the CDR3 is 15 residues. The germline V and J ends were trimmed by 5 bases and 3 bases, with 16 bases remaining between them. CDR1 and CDR2 (germline): MDHEN, SYDVKM. CDR3 sequence reads: CASSDPLGGKETQYF. The CDR3 coding sequence is TGTGCCAGCAGTGACCCACTTGGGGGGAAAGAGACCCAGTACTTC.

The rearrangement uses TRBV11-2 and TRBJ1-2; 7 nucleotides match TRBD1. The V segment lost 1 base and the J segment 0 bases; nucleotides outside the gene matches: 8. Germline CDR1 and CDR2: SGHAT and FQNNGV. The CDR3 spans 17 residues. CDR3 sequence reads: CASSLGTGVTSNYGYTF. The CDR3 nucleotides are TGTGCCAGCAGCTTAGGCACAGGGGTTACTTCTAACTATGGCTACACCTTC. Full variable domain (remainder filled in from reference TRBV11-2 and TRBJ1-2): EAGVAQSPRYKIIEKRQSVAFWCNPISGHATLYWYQQILGQGPKLLIQFQNNGVVDDSQLPKDRFSAERLKGVDSTLKIQPAKLEDSAVYLCASSLGTGVTSNYGYTFGSGTRLTVV.

In the case of this clone: The same CDR3 can be traced to other DNA sequences in this sample. The rearrangement links TRBV9 to TRBJ1-2, with 8 bases aligning to TRBD1. The CDR3 spans 14 residues. The J segment lost 4 bases and the V segment lost 2 bases, leaving 4 bases of the junction unmatched. The germline CDR1 and CDR2 sequences are SGDLS and YYNGEE. CDR3: CASSVGQGGYGYTF. In DNA, the CDR3 is TGTGCCAGCAGCGTCGGACAGGGAGGCTATGGCTACACCTTC.

J is TRBJ2-6 and V is TRBV9; the D gene is possibly TRBD2 (5 bases). CDR1 and CDR2 from the germline V gene are SGDLS and YYNGEE. This CDR3 has 18 residues. The germline V and J ends were trimmed by 1 base and 4 bases, with 18 bases remaining between them. The CDR3 DNA reads TGTGCCAGCAGCGTAAGCCCCTTTAGGGAGTCCGGGGCCAACGTCCTGACTTTC. Translation gives CASSVSPFRESGANVLTF.

There are a few counts of this clone. The V gene is TRBV19, the J gene TRBJ1-5; D not certain. Germline values: CDR1 LNHDA, CDR2 SQIVND (reference sequence). Trimming shortened V by 2 bases and J by 0 bases, and 5 bases separated the two germline ends. The CDR3 runs to 14 residues. CDR3 nucleotide sequence: TGTGCCAGTAGTATATACGGTAGCAATCAGCCCCAGCATTTT. Its translation: CASSIYGSNQPQHF. Full variable domain (rest looked up from reference TRBV19 and TRBJ1-5): DGGITQSPKYLFRKEGQNVTLSCEQNLNHDAMYWYRQDPGQGLRLIYYSQIVNDFQKGDIAEGYSVSREKKESFPLTVTSAQKNPTAFYLCASSIYGSNQPQHFGDGTRLSIL.

The table lists this clone with a few counts. The chain carries TRBV28 and TRBJ2-1; TRBD2 matches at 9 bases. CDR3 length: 15 amino acids. J was trimmed by 14 bases and V by 2 bases; bases with no gene match: 13. Germline V gene data show CDR1 as MDHEN and CDR2 as SYDVKM. The CDR3 spells CASSLLASGDPIKFF. As DNA, the CDR3 is TGTGCCAGCAGTTTACTGGCTAGCGGGGATCCTATTAAGTTCTTC.

This sequence joins TRBV19 and TRBJ2-7, with TRBD1 identical over 8 bases. The CDR3 extends over 13 amino acids. Germline assignment: CDR1 LNHDA and CDR2 SQIVND (reference sequence). V was pared by 6 bases and J by 3 bases, with 4 bases of the junction left unmatched. This CDR3 reads CASSDGQGYEQYF. DNA for the CDR3: TGTGCCAGTAGCGACGGACAGGGCTACGAGCAGTACTTC. The complete variable domain, with remaining parts taken from reference TRBV19 and TRBJ2-7, reads DGGITQSPKYLFRKEGQNVTLSCEQNLNHDAMYWYRQDPGQGLRLIYYSQIVNDFQKGDIAEGYSVSREKKESFPLTVTSAQKNPTAFYLCASSDGQGYEQYFGPGTRLTVT.

The chain combines TRBV5-4 with TRBJ2-5, with TRBD2 matching over 16 bases. V lost 7 bases to trimming and J lost 5 bases; unmatched junction nucleotides: 11. This CDR3 region has 17 residues. Germline lookup yields CDR1 SGHNT and CDR2 YYREEE (reference sequence). This CDR3 reads CASCLGTSGGAGETQYF. DNA of the CDR3: TGTGCCAGCTGCCTAGGGACTAGCGGGGGGGCCGGGGAGACCCAGTACTTC.

This clone was recorded a few times. The chain combines TRBV9 with TRBJ1-1; 8 bases are shared with TRBD1. This CDR3 region has 16 residues. After removal of 3 bases from V and 0 bases from J, the junction contained 7 bases not matched to a gene. Germline V gives CDR1 SGDLS, CDR2 YYNGEE. The CDR3 protein is CASSAQGQALNTEAFF. The CDR3 DNA follows: TGTGCCAGCAGCGCCCAGGGACAGGCGCTGAACACTGAAGCTTTCTTT.